This T cell receptor (beta chain) was recovered during a study of vaccination and CD4 T cells after COVID-19. Sequencing of the DNA from cultured CD4+ T cells was carried out with the Oncomine TCR Beta short-read assay. TCRdb re-derived calls from the PCR reads in MiXCR, one entry per CDR3 protein. The data contain tens of thousands of distinct CDR3 sequences, 40% to 55% of them singletons. This clonotype was seen more than once but under ten times. Its antigen is not identified. Treatment in this sample: approximately nine-day PBMC culture with coronavirus spike peptide pools or control peptides (ViraFEST assay). ViraFEST used peptide pools to expand antigen-specific T cells before TCR sequencing. Researchers reported culturing 2 million or so PBMCs per well with approximately 9.6 IU/ml IL-2 and 9 to 10 ug/ml peptide pools. This sequence was found in a human donor who received a COVID-19 vaccine. Source: CD4+ T cells from blood, cultured in vitro, taken before SARS-CoV-2 vaccination.

The CDR3 protein is CSARDARQGRIEKLFF. In nucleotides, the CDR3 is TGCAGTGCTAGAGATGCCCGACAAGGGAGGATTGAAAAACTGTTTTTT. The rearrangement uses TRBV20-1 and TRBJ1-4; the D is unclear. The CDR3 consists of 16 residues. The V end lost 0 bases, the J end lost 7 bases, and 18 bases lay between the germline ends. Germline V gene data show CDR1 as DFQATT and CDR2 as SNEGSKA (reference sequence).